A selection of T cell receptor beta chains follows, all from one sample in a study of blood T cell repertoires in COVID-19. The repertoire was sequenced with immunoSEQ multiplex PCR; TCRdb's copy has only in-frame clones and lacks some. Of about 120,000 clones listed, approximately 90% are singletons. The sequencing input was peripheral blood. These receptors were obtained from a man aged 50-60 years with acute or convalescent COVID-19. Both conserved end residues are part of each CDR3. Each record gives: clone size, D gene, J gene, CDR3 length, V gene, CDR3 protein, CDR3 DNA. The D gene is left open where the match is weak. A clone size is listed for some rows: how often the clone was seen (once, few, many), or a class if it is expanded.

clone size: .; D gene: TRBD2; J gene: TRBJ2-1; CDR3 length: 12; V gene: TRBV6-2/TRBV6-3; CDR3 protein: CASSQLAPEQFF; CDR3 DNA: TGTGCCAGCAGCCAACTAGCGCCTGAGCAGTTCTTC
clone size: few; D gene: .; J gene: TRBJ1-5; CDR3 length: 14; V gene: TRBV30; CDR3 protein: CAWSPGSPNQPQHF; CDR3 DNA: TGTGCCTGGAGTCCTGGCAGTCCCAATCAGCCCCAGCATTTT
clone size: once; D gene: .; J gene: TRBJ1-5; CDR3 length: 15; V gene: TRBV19; CDR3 protein: CASKTGWGSNQPQHF; CDR3 DNA: TGTGCCAGTAAAACAGGGTGGGGTAGCAATCAGCCCCAGCATTTT
clone size: .; D gene: TRBD1; J gene: TRBJ2-7; CDR3 length: 15; V gene: TRBV6-5; CDR3 protein: CASKRDRGISYEQYF; CDR3 DNA: TGTGCCAGCAAAAGGGACAGGGGAATTTCCTACGAGCAGTACTTC
clone size: few; D gene: .; J gene: TRBJ1-3; CDR3 length: 17; V gene: TRBV19; CDR3 protein: CASSKFRLEASGNTIYF; CDR3 DNA: TGTGCCAGTAGTAAATTTCGGCTGGAGGCCTCTGGAAACACCATATATTTT
clone size: .; D gene: .; J gene: TRBJ1-1; CDR3 length: 14; V gene: TRBV7-9; CDR3 protein: CASSLDIPVTEAFF; CDR3 DNA: TGTGCCAGCAGCTTAGATATCCCCGTCACTGAAGCTTTCTTT
clone size: once; D gene: .; J gene: TRBJ2-3; CDR3 length: 16; V gene: TRBV19; CDR3 protein: CASSSPAGGSTDTQYF; CDR3 DNA: TGTGCCAGTAGCTCTCCTGCTGGGGGCAGCACAGATACGCAGTATTTT
clone size: .; D gene: .; J gene: TRBJ1-5; CDR3 length: 16; V gene: TRBV6-5; CDR3 protein: CASSYLVAGVGQPQHF; CDR3 DNA: TGTGCCAGCAGTTATTTGGTAGCAGGGGTCGGTCAGCCCCAGCATTTT
clone size: .; D gene: .; J gene: TRBJ2-7; CDR3 length: 15; V gene: TRBV4-3; CDR3 protein: CASSQVLSGVYEQYF; CDR3 DNA: TGCGCCAGCAGCCAAGTCCTCTCGGGGGTGTACGAGCAGTACTTC
clone size: once; D gene: .; J gene: TRBJ2-2; CDR3 length: 14; V gene: TRBV10-3; CDR3 protein: CAISDRENTGELFF; CDR3 DNA: TGTGCCATCAGTGATCGGGAGAACACCGGGGAGCTGTTTTTT
clone size: .; D gene: TRBD1; J gene: TRBJ2-7; CDR3 length: 15; V gene: TRBV6-2/TRBV6-3; CDR3 protein: CASSYSRQGIYEQYF; CDR3 DNA: TGTGCCAGCAGTTACTCGAGACAGGGGATCTACGAGCAGTACTTC
clone size: .; D gene: .; J gene: TRBJ2-1; CDR3 length: 16; V gene: TRBV11-2; CDR3 protein: CASSLYPASSYNEQFF; CDR3 DNA: TGTGCCAGCAGCTTATACCCAGCGTCGTCCTACAATGAGCAGTTCTTC
clone size: .; D gene: .; J gene: TRBJ1-1; CDR3 length: 17; V gene: TRBV19; CDR3 protein: CASSKRTGGSLNTEAFF; CDR3 DNA: TGTGCCAGTAGTAAAAGGACCGGGGGGAGCCTGAACACTGAAGCTTTCTTT
clone size: .; D gene: .; J gene: TRBJ2-3; CDR3 length: 15; V gene: TRBV21-1; CDR3 protein: CASSKRTGGADTQYF; CDR3 DNA: TGTGCCAGCAGCAAAAGGACAGGGGGCGCAGATACGCAGTATTTT
clone size: .; D gene: TRBD1; J gene: TRBJ2-7; CDR3 length: 14; V gene: TRBV11-3; CDR3 protein: CASSFRDRPYEQYF; CDR3 DNA: TGTGCCAGCAGCTTCCGGGACAGACCCTACGAGCAGTACTTC
clone size: .; D gene: TRBD1; J gene: TRBJ2-7; CDR3 length: 16; V gene: TRBV5-1; CDR3 protein: CASSLAGTGGSYEQYF; CDR3 DNA: TGCGCCAGCAGCTTGGCCGGAACAGGGGGCTCCTACGAGCAGTACTTC
clone size: .; D gene: .; J gene: TRBJ2-1; CDR3 length: 11; V gene: TRBV2; CDR3 protein: CASNWNSGQFF; CDR3 DNA: TGTGCCAGCAATTGGAACAGCGGGCAGTTCTTC
clone size: .; D gene: .; J gene: TRBJ1-3; CDR3 length: 16; V gene: TRBV21-1; CDR3 protein: CASSSLGQVEGNTIYF; CDR3 DNA: TGTGCCAGCAGCTCCCTCGGACAGGTTGAGGGAAACACCATATATTTT
clone size: once; D gene: .; J gene: TRBJ2-7; CDR3 length: 14; V gene: TRBV9; CDR3 protein: CASSVAQGTYEQYF; CDR3 DNA: TGTGCCAGCAGCGTAGCCCAGGGGACCTACGAGCAGTACTTC
clone size: .; D gene: .; J gene: TRBJ2-1; CDR3 length: 14; V gene: TRBV7-2; CDR3 protein: CASSLGTAINEQFF; CDR3 DNA: TGTGCCAGCAGCTTAGGGACAGCAATTAATGAGCAGTTCTTC
clone size: .; D gene: TRBD1; J gene: TRBJ1-4; CDR3 length: 15; V gene: TRBV3-1/TRBV3-2; CDR3 protein: CASSQAGTGDEKLFF; CDR3 DNA: TGTGCCAGCAGCCAGGCCGGGACAGGGGACGAAAAACTGTTTTTT
clone size: once; D gene: TRBD1; J gene: TRBJ1-1; CDR3 length: 15; V gene: TRBV7-9; CDR3 protein: CASSSGTGSNTEAFF; CDR3 DNA: TGTGCCAGCAGCTCCGGGACAGGGTCTAACACTGAAGCTTTCTTT
clone size: .; D gene: .; J gene: TRBJ1-6; CDR3 length: 19; V gene: TRBV10-2; CDR3 protein: CASSEFSQGSYSYNSPLHF; CDR3 DNA: TGCGCCAGCAGTGAGTTCTCCCAGGGCAGTTACTCCTATAATTCACCCCTCCACTTT
clone size: .; D gene: TRBD2; J gene: TRBJ2-7; CDR3 length: 14; V gene: TRBV11-2; CDR3 protein: CASSRLAGPYEQYF; CDR3 DNA: TGTGCCAGCAGCAGACTAGCGGGTCCCTACGAGCAGTACTTC
clone size: .; D gene: .; J gene: TRBJ2-2; CDR3 length: 14; V gene: TRBV19; CDR3 protein: CASKLQGFRGELFF; CDR3 DNA: TGTGCCAGTAAACTACAGGGTTTTCGCGGGGAGCTGTTTTTT
clone size: .; D gene: .; J gene: TRBJ1-2; CDR3 length: 12; V gene: TRBV5-4; CDR3 protein: CASSSDRSGYTF; CDR3 DNA: TGTGCCAGCAGCTCTGACAGGTCCGGCTACACCTTC
clone size: once; D gene: .; J gene: TRBJ1-2; CDR3 length: 15; V gene: TRBV18; CDR3 protein: CASSPSLNSNYGYTF; CDR3 DNA: TGTGCCAGCTCACCATCCCTCAACAGCAACTATGGCTACACCTTC
clone size: .; D gene: TRBD2; J gene: TRBJ2-1; CDR3 length: 16; V gene: TRBV5-4; CDR3 protein: CASSLADLAGGDEQFF; CDR3 DNA: TGTGCCAGCAGCTTGGCCGACCTAGCGGGGGGCGATGAGCAGTTCTTC
clone size: .; D gene: .; J gene: TRBJ1-5; CDR3 length: 11; V gene: TRBV6-2/TRBV6-3; CDR3 protein: CASSNGQPQHF; CDR3 DNA: TGTGCCAGCAGTAACGGTCAGCCCCAGCATTTT
clone size: .; D gene: TRBD1; J gene: TRBJ2-5; CDR3 length: 14; V gene: TRBV5-6; CDR3 protein: CASSLTGVTETQYF; CDR3 DNA: TGTGCCAGCAGCTTAACAGGGGTAACCGAGACCCAGTACTTC
clone size: .; D gene: TRBD1; J gene: TRBJ1-5; CDR3 length: 15; V gene: TRBV19; CDR3 protein: CASSIAQTGGQPQHF; CDR3 DNA: TGTGCCAGTAGTATAGCCCAGACAGGGGGTCAGCCCCAGCATTTT
clone size: once; D gene: .; J gene: TRBJ1-2; CDR3 length: 12; V gene: TRBV29-1; CDR3 protein: CSSDSSNYGYTF; CDR3 DNA: TGCAGCTCTGACAGTAGTAACTATGGCTACACCTTC
clone size: .; D gene: .; J gene: TRBJ1-2; CDR3 length: 15; V gene: TRBV19; CDR3 protein: CASSISGQRGYGYTF; CDR3 DNA: TGTGCCAGTAGTATTAGCGGCCAGCGGGGCTATGGCTACACCTTC